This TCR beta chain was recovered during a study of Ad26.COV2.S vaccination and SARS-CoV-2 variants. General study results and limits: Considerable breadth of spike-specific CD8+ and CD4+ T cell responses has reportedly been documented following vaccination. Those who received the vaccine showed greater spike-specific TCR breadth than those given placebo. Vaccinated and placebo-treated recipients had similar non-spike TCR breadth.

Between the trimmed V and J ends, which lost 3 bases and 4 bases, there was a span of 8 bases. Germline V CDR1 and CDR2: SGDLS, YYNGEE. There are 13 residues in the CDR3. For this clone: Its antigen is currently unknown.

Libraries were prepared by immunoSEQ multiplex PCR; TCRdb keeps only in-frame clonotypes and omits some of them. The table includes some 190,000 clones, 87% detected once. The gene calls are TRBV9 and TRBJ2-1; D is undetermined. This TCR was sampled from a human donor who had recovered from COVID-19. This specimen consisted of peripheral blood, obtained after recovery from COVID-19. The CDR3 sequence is CASSGDGYNEQFF. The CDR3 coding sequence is TGTGCCAGCAGCGGAGACGGATACAATGAGCAGTTCTTC.